This T cell receptor (beta chain) was recovered during a study of breast tumors, draining lymph nodes, adjacent tissues. This clonotype was recorded many times. MiXCR was run by TCRdb on the multiplex PCR reads, yielding one entry per CDR3 protein. The sample contains around 230,000 distinct CDR3 sequences, about 32% of which appear only once. V lost 2 bases and J lost 6, with 15 bases in between. The germline CDR1 and CDR2 sequences are SGHKS and YYEKEE (reference sequence). The CDR3 has 15 amino acids. The lymph nodes were axillary draining lymph nodes from breast cancer patients. This sequence originates from a female donor with breast cancer. Some clones in this sample may be carry-over from other donors' samples. Sequencing input: axillary lymph node tissue. The rearrangement joins TRBV5-5 to TRBJ1-5, with D tentatively TRBD1 (5 bases). The CDR3 protein is CASSLGHSPGQPQHF. The CDR3 nucleotides are TGTGCCAGCAGCTTAGGACACTCCCCGGGTCAGCCCCAGCATTTT.